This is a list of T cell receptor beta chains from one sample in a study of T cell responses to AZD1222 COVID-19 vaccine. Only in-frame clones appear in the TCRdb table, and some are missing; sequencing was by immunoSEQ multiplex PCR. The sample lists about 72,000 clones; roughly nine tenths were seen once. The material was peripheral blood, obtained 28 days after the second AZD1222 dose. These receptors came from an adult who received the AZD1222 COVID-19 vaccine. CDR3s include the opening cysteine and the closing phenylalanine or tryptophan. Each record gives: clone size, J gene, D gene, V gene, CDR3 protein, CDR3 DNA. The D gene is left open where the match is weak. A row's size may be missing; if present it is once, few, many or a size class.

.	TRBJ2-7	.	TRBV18	CASSPDAGEQYF	TGTGCCAGCTCCCCGGACGCGGGGGAGCAGTACTTC
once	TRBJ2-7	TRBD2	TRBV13	CASMPAGGERTYEQYF	TGTGCCAGCATGCCGGCGGGAGGGGAAAGGACCTACGAGCAGTACTTC
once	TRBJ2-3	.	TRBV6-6	CASSTSAMGYTDTQYF	TGTGCCAGCAGTACCAGCGCGATGGGATACACAGATACGCAGTATTTT
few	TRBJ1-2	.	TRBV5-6	CASSLAGGADGYTF	TGTGCCAGCAGCTTGGCCGGGGGGGCTGATGGCTACACCTTC
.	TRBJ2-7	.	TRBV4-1	CASSQEWDDSYEQYF	TGCGCCAGCAGCCAAGAATGGGACGACTCCTACGAGCAGTACTTC
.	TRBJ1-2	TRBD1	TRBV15	CATSRQGDYGYTF	TGTGCCACCAGCAGACAGGGGGACTATGGCTACACCTTC
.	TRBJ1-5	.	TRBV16	CASSQDRAPNQPQHF	TGTGCCAGCAGCCAGGACCGGGCACCCAATCAGCCCCAGCATTTT
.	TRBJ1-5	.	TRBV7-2	CASRRAGNSNQPQHF	TGTGCCAGCAGACGGGCAGGGAATAGCAATCAGCCCCAGCATTTT
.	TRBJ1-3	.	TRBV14	CASSRVLDTIYF	TGTGCCAGCAGCCGGGTACTAGACACCATATATTTT
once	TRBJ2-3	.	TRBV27	CASSLLTGSDTQYF	TGTGCCAGCAGTTTATTAACGGGATCAGATACGCAGTATTTT
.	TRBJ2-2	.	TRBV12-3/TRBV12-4	CASRYDTGELFF	TGTGCCAGCAGATACGACACCGGGGAGCTGTTTTTT
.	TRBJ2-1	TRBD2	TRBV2	CASRALAGGYNEQFF	TGTGCCAGCCGTGCCCTAGCGGGAGGATACAATGAGCAGTTCTTC
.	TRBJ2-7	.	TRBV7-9	CASSLAVSETYEQYF	TGTGCCAGCAGCTTAGCGGTAAGCGAAACCTACGAGCAGTACTTC
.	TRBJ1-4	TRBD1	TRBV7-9	CASSLEDRGEKLFF	TGTGCCAGCAGCTTAGAGGACAGGGGGGAAAAACTGTTTTTT
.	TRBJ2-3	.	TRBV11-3	CASSLGNADTQYF	TGTGCCAGCAGCTTGGGGAACGCAGATACGCAGTATTTT
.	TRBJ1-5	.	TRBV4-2	CASSRTAIDQPQHF	TGTGCCAGCAGCCGGACAGCTATCGATCAGCCCCAGCATTTT
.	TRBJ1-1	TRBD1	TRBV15	CATSSDRGISEAFF	TGTGCCACCAGCTCGGACAGGGGAATCTCTGAAGCTTTCTTT
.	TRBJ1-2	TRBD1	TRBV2	CASSSSTGTGANYGYTF	TGTGCCAGCAGTTCGTCCACCGGGACAGGAGCTAACTATGGCTACACCTTC
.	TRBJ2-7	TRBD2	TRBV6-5	CASSRTSGPYEQYF	TGTGCCAGCAGCAGGACTAGCGGGCCCTACGAGCAGTACTTC
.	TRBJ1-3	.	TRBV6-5	CASKDNAFSGNTIYF	TGTGCCAGCAAGGACAACGCTTTCTCTGGAAACACCATATATTTT
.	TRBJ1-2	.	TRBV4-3	CASSQDQWGYTF	TGCGCCAGCAGCCAAGACCAGTGGGGCTACACCTTC
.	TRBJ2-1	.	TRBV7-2	CASSLAFGDYNEQFF	TGTGCCAGCAGCTTAGCCTTTGGGGACTACAATGAGCAGTTCTTC
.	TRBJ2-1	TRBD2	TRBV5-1	CASSLTGLAAYNEQFF	TGCGCCAGCAGCTTGACGGGACTAGCGGCCTACAATGAGCAGTTCTTC
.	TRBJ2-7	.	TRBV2	CASSEERRDPTYEQYF	TGTGCCAGCAGTGAAGAACGGCGGGACCCTACCTACGAGCAGTACTTC
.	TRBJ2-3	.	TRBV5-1	CASSLDPFRGTDTQYF	TGCGCCAGCAGCTTGGATCCCTTCAGGGGCACAGATACGCAGTATTTT
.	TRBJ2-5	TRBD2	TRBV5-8	CASRAREGQETQYF	TGTGCCAGCAGGGCGAGGGAGGGACAAGAGACCCAGTACTTC
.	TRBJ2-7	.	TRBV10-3	CAIGTRMNEQYF	TGTGCCATCGGGACCCGTATGAACGAGCAGTACTTC
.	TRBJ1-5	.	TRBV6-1	CASSDPPGRQPQHF	TGTGCCAGCAGTGACCCTCCAGGGCGGCAGCCCCAGCATTTT
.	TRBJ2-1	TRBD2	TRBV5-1	CASSSGLAAHLYNEQFF	TGCGCCAGCAGCAGCGGACTAGCGGCTCACCTCTACAATGAGCAGTTCTTC
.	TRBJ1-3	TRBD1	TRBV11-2	CASSFDRANTIYF	TGTGCCAGCAGCTTCGACAGGGCAAACACCATATATTTT
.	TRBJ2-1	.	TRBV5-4	CASSRTGSSYNEQFF	TGTGCCAGCAGTCGAACAGGGAGCTCCTACAATGAGCAGTTCTTC
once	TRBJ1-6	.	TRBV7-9	CASSLGTVNSPLHF	TGTGCCAGCAGCTTAGGGACCGTTAATTCACCCCTCCACTTT
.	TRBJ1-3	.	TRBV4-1	CASSQDGNTIYF	TGCGCCAGCAGCCAAGATGGAAACACCATATATTTT
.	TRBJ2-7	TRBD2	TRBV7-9	CASRDPGTSGKQYF	TGTGCCAGCAGGGACCCCGGGACTAGCGGGAAACAGTACTTC
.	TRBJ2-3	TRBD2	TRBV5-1	CASCPGGADTQYF	TGCGCCAGCTGCCCGGGGGGGGCAGATACGCAGTATTTT
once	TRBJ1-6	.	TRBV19	CASSIQGDSPLHF	TGTGCCAGTAGTATACAGGGAGATTCACCCCTCCACTTT
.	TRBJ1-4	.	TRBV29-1	CSAIDRSEKLFF	TGCAGCGCCATCGACCGATCCGAAAAACTGTTTTTT
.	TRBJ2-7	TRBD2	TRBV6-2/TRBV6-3	CASSYPTSGTSSYEQYF	TGTGCCAGCAGTTACCCTACTAGCGGGACGAGCTCCTACGAGCAGTACTTC